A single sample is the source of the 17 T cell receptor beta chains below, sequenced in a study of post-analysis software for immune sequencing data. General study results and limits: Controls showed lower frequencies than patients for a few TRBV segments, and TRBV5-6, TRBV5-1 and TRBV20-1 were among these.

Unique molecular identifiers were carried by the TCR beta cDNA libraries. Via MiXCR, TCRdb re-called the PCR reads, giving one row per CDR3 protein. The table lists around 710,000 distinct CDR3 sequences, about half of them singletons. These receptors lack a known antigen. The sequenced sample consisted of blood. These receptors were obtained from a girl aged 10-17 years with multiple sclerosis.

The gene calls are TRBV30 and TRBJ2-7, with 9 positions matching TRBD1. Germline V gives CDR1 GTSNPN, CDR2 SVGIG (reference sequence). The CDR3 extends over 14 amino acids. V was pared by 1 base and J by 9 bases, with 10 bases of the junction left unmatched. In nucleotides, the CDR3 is TGTGCCTGGAGTGCAGGGACAGGGCGTAATGGGCAGTACTTC. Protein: CAWSAGTGRNGQYF.

DNA for the CDR3: TGCAGCGTTGAGGCTGACAGGGGAGGCGAGGTCGGGTATGGCTACACCTTC. Protein product: CSVEADRGGEVGYGYTF. The chain is built from TRBV29-1 and TRBJ1-2; 8 bases fit TRBD1. Germline-derived CDR1 and CDR2 are SQVTM and ANQGSEA. The CDR3 has 17 residues. J gave up 5 bases and V 3 bases, and 17 bases lay outside the gene matches.

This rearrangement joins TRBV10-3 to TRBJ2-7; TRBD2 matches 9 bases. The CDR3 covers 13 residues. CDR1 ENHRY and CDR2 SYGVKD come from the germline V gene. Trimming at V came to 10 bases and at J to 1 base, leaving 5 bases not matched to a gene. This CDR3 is CASGAGGSYEQYF. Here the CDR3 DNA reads TGTGCCAGCGGAGCGGGAGGTTCCTACGAGCAGTACTTC.

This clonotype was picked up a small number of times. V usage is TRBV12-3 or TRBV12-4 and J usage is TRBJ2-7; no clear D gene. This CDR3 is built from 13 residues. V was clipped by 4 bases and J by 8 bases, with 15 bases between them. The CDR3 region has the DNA TGTGCCAGCAGTTCCCTTGGGCTACCGAAGCAGTACTTC. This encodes CASSSLGLPKQYF.

CDR3 region: CASSYNRDWGEQYF. For the CDR3, the DNA is TGTGCCAGCAGCTATAACAGGGACTGGGGCGAGCAGTACTTC. The V gene is TRBV7-9, the J gene TRBJ2-7; the D gene could be TRBD1 or TRBD2 (6 bases each). This CDR3 is built from 14 residues. Germline V CDR1 and CDR2: SEHNR, FQNEAQ (reference sequence). V was cut by 4 bases and J by 6 bases, with 16 bases left in between.

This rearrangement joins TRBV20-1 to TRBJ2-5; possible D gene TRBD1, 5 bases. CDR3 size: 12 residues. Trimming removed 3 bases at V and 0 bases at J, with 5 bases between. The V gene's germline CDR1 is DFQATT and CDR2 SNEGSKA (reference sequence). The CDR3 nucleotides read TGCAGTGCTAGGGACAACCAAGAGACCCAGTACTTC. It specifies CSARDNQETQYF.

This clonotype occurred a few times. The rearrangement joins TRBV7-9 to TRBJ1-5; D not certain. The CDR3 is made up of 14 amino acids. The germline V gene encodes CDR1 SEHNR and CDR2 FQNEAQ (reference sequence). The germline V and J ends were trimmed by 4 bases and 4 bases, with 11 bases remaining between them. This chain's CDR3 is CASSYDGGNQPQHF. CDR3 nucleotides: TGTGCCAGCAGCTACGACGGTGGGAATCAGCCCCAGCATTTT.

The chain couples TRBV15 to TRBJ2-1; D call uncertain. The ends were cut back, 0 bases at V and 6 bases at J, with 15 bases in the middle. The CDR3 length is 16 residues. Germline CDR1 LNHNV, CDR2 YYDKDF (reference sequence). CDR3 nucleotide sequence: TGTGCCACCAGCAGAGATCTGCTAGATTCTGGCAATGAGCAGTTCTTC. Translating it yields CATSRDLLDSGNEQFF.

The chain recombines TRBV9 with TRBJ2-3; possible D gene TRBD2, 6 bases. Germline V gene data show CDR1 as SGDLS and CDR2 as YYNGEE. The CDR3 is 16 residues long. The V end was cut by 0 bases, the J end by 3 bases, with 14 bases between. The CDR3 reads CASSVVPSGRTDTQYF. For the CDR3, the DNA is TGTGCCAGCAGCGTAGTCCCTAGTGGGAGGACAGATACGCAGTATTTT.

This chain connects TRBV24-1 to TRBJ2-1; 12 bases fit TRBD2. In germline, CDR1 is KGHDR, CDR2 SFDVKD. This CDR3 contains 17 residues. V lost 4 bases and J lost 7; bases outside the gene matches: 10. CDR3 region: CATSDFRLAGDRNEQFF. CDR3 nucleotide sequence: TGTGCCACCAGTGACTTCAGACTAGCGGGAGATCGGAATGAGCAGTTCTTC.

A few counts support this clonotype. CDR3 nucleotides: TGCGCCAGCAGCTTTTCATGGGAGAGCTACGAGCAGTACTTC. This gives the protein CASSFSWESYEQYF. J is TRBJ2-7 and V is TRBV5-1; D may be TRBD2 (5 bases). This CDR3 has 14 amino acids. Germline assignment: CDR1 SGHRS and CDR2 YFSETQ. V was clipped by 2 bases and J by 3 bases, with 12 bases between them.

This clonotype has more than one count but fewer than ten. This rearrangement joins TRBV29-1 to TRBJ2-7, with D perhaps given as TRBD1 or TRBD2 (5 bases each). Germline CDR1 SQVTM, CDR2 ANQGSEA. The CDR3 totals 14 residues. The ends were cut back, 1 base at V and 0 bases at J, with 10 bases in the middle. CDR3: CSVEARGPSYEQYF. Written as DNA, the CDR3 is TGCAGCGTTGAAGCAAGGGGACCCTCCTACGAGCAGTACTTC.

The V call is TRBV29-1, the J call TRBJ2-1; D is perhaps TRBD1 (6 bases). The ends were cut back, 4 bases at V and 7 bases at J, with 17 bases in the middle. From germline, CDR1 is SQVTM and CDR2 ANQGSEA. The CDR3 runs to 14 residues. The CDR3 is CSVGPGHSRNEQFF. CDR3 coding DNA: TGCAGCGTTGGGCCGGGACACTCTCGGAATGAGCAGTTCTTC.

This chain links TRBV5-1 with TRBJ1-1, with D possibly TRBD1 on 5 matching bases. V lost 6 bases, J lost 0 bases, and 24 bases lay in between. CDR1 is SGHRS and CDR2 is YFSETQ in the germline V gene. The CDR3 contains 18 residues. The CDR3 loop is CASNSGGHAGTLNTEAFF. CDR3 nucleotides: TGCGCCAGCAATTCCGGGGGTCATGCAGGGACCTTGAACACTGAAGCTTTCTTT.

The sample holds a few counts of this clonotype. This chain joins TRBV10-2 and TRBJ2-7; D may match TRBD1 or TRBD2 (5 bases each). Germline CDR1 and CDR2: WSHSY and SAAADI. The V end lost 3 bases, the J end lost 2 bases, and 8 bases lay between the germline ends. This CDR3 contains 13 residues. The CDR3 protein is CASSDLGAYEQYF. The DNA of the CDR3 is TGCGCCAGCAGTGACTTGGGGGCCTACGAGCAGTACTTC.

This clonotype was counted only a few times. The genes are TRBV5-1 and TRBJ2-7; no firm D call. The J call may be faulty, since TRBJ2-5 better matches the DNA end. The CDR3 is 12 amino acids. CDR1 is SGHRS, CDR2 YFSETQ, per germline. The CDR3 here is CASSWLGETQYF. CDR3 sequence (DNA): TGCGCCAGCAGCTGGTTAGGGGAGACCCAGTACTTC.

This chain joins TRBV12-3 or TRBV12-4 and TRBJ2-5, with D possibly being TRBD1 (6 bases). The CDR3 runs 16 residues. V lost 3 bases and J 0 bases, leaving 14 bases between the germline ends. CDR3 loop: CASSFSPDRDQETQYF. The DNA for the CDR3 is TGTGCCAGCAGTTTTTCCCCGGACAGAGACCAAGAGACCCAGTACTTC.